This is a list of T cell receptor beta chains from one sample in a study of T cell repertoires in cytomegalovirus infection. One entry per CDR3 protein, called by TCRdb with MiXCR from the reads. In the table there are about 300,000 distinct CDR3 sequences, under 30% of which are singletons. The sample comprised PBMCs. The receptors come from a human donor in good health (CMV status not recorded). Some clones in this sample may be carry-over from other donors' samples. The CDR3 runs from the conserved cysteine through the conserved F or W. The D gene is left open where the match is weak. Clone size is given for some rows only: seen once, a few or many times, or a class if the clone is expanded.

>13|TRBD1|TRBJ1-2|TRBV28|many
CASSMTGGYGYTF
TGTGCCAGCAGTATGACAGGGGGATATGGCTACACCTTC
>14|.|TRBJ1-1|TRBV6-5|.
CASSKQVLYTEAFF
TGTGCCAGCAGTAAACAGGTCCTCTACACTGAAGCTTTCTTT
>17|.|TRBJ1-2|TRBV20-1|few
CSARVLDWKAIGYGYTF
TGCAGTGCTAGAGTTTTGGACTGGAAGGCAATTGGTTATGGCTACACCTTC
>16|.|TRBJ2-3|TRBV7-2|many
CASSLGLARSTDTQYF
TGTGCCAGCAGCTTAGGTCTAGCGAGGAGCACAGATACGCAGTATTTT
>19|TRBD2|TRBJ2-5|TRBV15|few
CATSRVNLWSGRDQETQYF
TGTGCCACCAGCAGAGTAAACCTATGGAGCGGGAGGGACCAAGAGACCCAGTACTTC
>19|TRBD2|TRBJ2-1|TRBV19|.
CASSRTGTSGSRAYNEQFF
TGTGCCAGTAGTAGGACCGGGACTAGCGGGAGTCGCGCCTACAATGAGCAGTTCTTC
>13|.|TRBJ1-1|TRBV5-1|.
CASSLQGRFEAFF
TGCGCCAGCAGCTTGCAGGGACGGTTTGAAGCTTTCTTT
>19|.|TRBJ2-3|TRBV28|.
CASSETAKNWGFRTDTQYF
TGTGCCAGCAGTGAAACAGCCAAAAATTGGGGATTCCGCACAGATACGCAGTATTTT
>12|.|TRBJ1-2|TRBV29-1|.
CSVDKRNYGYTF
TGCAGCGTTGATAAGAGGAACTATGGCTACACCTTC
>15|.|TRBJ1-6|TRBV19|.
CASSMDLTTRSPLHF
TGTGCCAGTAGTATGGACCTCACCACGAGGTCACCCCTCCACTTT
>15|.|TRBJ2-5|TRBV7-8|few
CASSPPERFQETQYF
TGTGCCAGCAGCCCCCCGGAGAGGTTTCAAGAGACCCAGTACTTC
>13|.|TRBJ2-7|TRBV5-1|.
CASTPPTSYEQYF
TGCGCCAGCACTCCCCCGACATCCTACGAGCAGTACTTC
>13|.|TRBJ2-2|TRBV15|few
CATSRVLVGELFF
TGTGCCACCAGCAGAGTTCTGGTCGGGGAGCTGTTTTTT
>17|TRBD1|TRBJ1-4|TRBV28|.
CASSPGQGRRGHEKLFF
TGTGCCAGCAGTCCGGGACAGGGTAGGAGGGGGCATGAAAAACTGTTTTTT
>15|.|TRBJ2-7|TRBV7-8|.
CASSFLSRPNYEQYF
TGTGCCAGCAGCTTCCTGTCTCGGCCTAACTACGAGCAGTACTTC
>14|.|TRBJ1-5|TRBV7-2|once
CASSIEVGNQPQHF
TGTGCCAGCAGTATAGAGGTAGGGAACCAGCCCCAGCATTTT